Each of the 25 T cell receptor beta chains below was sequenced from the same sample in a study of early T cells in non-severe SARS-CoV-2 infection. TCRdb recomputed calls from the 5' RACE reads with MiXCR, one row per CDR3 protein. This table holds about 110,000 distinct CDR3 sequences, 12% found once. Sequencing was performed on whole blood. Receptors were obtained from an adult who was a healthcare worker with PCR-confirmed SARS-CoV-2 infection or an uninfected control (not recorded which).

Remarks on this clonotype: The junction shows a germline mismatch at one end, possibly a read error. This chain connects TRBV20-1 to TRBJ2-7; D remains unclear. Germline loops: CDR1 DFQATT, CDR2 SNEGSKA (reference sequence). The CDR3 has 15 residues. CDR3 nucleotides: TGCAGTGCTAGAGATCCGGCAAAGGGTTCCTTCGAGCAGTACTTC. Protein sequence: CSARDPAKGSFEQYF.

The gene calls are TRBV18 and TRBJ1-5; D may be TRBD1 (5 bases). With 0 bases removed from V and 4 bases from J, the gap between germline ends came to 10 bases. CDR3 length equals 15 residues. Germline V gene data show CDR1 as KGHSH and CDR2 as LQKENI. The CDR3 DNA reads as TGTGCCAGCTCACCACCGGGGGAAAGGAATCAGCCCCAGCATTTT. Translating it yields CASSPPGERNQPQHF.

This chain connects TRBV29-1 to TRBJ2-3, with D hard to call. Trimming pared 5 bases from V and 2 bases from J, leaving 8 bases between. CDR3 length: 12 amino acids. Germline CDR1 and CDR2: SQVTM and ANQGSEA. CDR3 residues: CSVSTDTDTQYF. As DNA, the CDR3 is TGCAGCGTTTCTACCGACACAGATACGCAGTATTTT.

This sequence joins TRBV29-1 and TRBJ1-5, with 7 bases that match TRBD1. Per germline, CDR1 SQVTM and CDR2 ANQGSEA. The CDR3 consists of 13 residues. The trim removed 7 bases at V and 7 bases at J, leaving 10 bases unmatched. In nucleotides, the CDR3 is TGCAGCGCCTCGACAGGGAAGGGCCAGCCCCAGCATTTT. This encodes CSASTGKGQPQHF.

There are a few counts of this clonotype. The V gene is TRBV6-1, the J gene TRBJ2-1; perhaps TRBD1 as D (6 bases). This CDR3 has 15 residues. Germline V gives CDR1 MNHNS, CDR2 SASEGT. The germline V and J ends were trimmed by 6 bases and 10 bases, with 22 bases remaining between them. CDR3 residues: CASRGTTLLLQEQFF. CDR3 sequence (DNA): TGTGCCAGCAGAGGGACAACGCTCCTATTGCAGGAGCAGTTCTTC.

This clonotype was counted ten times or more. J is TRBJ2-3 and V is TRBV20-1; D uncertain. V lost 1 base and J lost 6, with 8 bases in between. Per the germline V gene, CDR1 is DFQATT and CDR2 is SNEGSKA (reference sequence). CDR3 length equals 12 residues. CDR3 bases: TGCAGTGCTAGAGGAGTGGCGGATACGCAGTATTTT. Protein product: CSARGVADTQYF.

The rearrangement links TRBV27 to TRBJ2-5; 11 bases agree with TRBD2. This CDR3 is 15 amino acids long. Germline CDR1 MNHEY, CDR2 SMNVEV (reference sequence). V lost 7 bases, J lost 6 bases, and 10 bases stayed unmatched. The chain's CDR3 is CASKELAGGKKTQYF. In DNA, the CDR3 is TGTGCCAGCAAGGAGCTAGCGGGGGGAAAAAAGACCCAGTACTTC.

Only a few counts were recorded for this clonotype. The junction and the germline gene differ at one end; a read error may be behind it. V is TRBV20-1 and J is TRBJ1-1; a possible D gene is TRBD1 (5 bases). The CDR3 is made up of 11 amino acids. Germline V lookup: CDR1 DFQATT, CDR2 SNEGSKA (reference sequence). CDR3 sequence (DNA): TGCAGTGCTAGAGATCTCCCCCGGGACTCTTTT. Translating it yields CSARDLPRDSF.

The chain has TRBV6-6 and TRBJ1-3, with 7 bases matching TRBD1. V lost 6 bases to trimming and J lost 4 bases; unmatched junction nucleotides: 12. The CDR3 has 16 amino acids. The V gene's germline CDR1 is MNHNY and CDR2 SVGAGI (reference sequence). Here the CDR3 reads CASSLATGPSGNTIYF. The DNA of the CDR3 is TGTGCCAGCAGCCTAGCGACAGGGCCGTCGGGAAACACCATATATTTT.

To note about this clonotype: Possible read error: a much larger clone is one base away. This rearrangement joins TRBV7-6 to TRBJ2-6; the D gene is possibly TRBD2 (5 bases). Germline assignment: CDR1 SGHVS and CDR2 FNYEAQ. The length of the CDR3 is 15 residues. CDR3 sequence (DNA): TGTGCCAGCAGCCATGGGAACCCCGGGGTCAACGTCCTGACTTTC. It is translated as CASSHGNPGVNVLTF.

In its sample, this clonotype was seen many times. The V call is TRBV20-1, the J call TRBJ2-3, with 7 bases matching TRBD2. Germline V gene lookup returns CDR1 DFQATT and CDR2 SNEGSKA (reference sequence). With V trimmed by 2 bases and J by 4 bases, 9 bases remained unmatched. The length of the CDR3 is 15 residues. In nucleotides, the CDR3 is TGCAGTGCTAGATGGGCGGGAGTTAATCCAGATACGCAGTATTTT. Its translation: CSARWAGVNPDTQYF.

This clonotype was observed a handful of times. The rearrangement uses TRBV7-8 and TRBJ1-2, with D maybe TRBD1 (5 bases). Germline-derived CDR1 and CDR2 are SGHVS and FQNEAQ. This CDR3 is 15 amino acids long. Trimming removed 2 bases at V and 4 bases at J, with 14 bases between. Here the CDR3 reads CASSLSLTATYGYTF. The CDR3 DNA is TGTGCCAGCAGCTTATCTTTGACAGCCACCTATGGCTACACCTTC. The complete variable domain, with remaining parts taken from reference TRBV7-8 and TRBJ1-2, reads GAGVSQSPRYKVAKRGQDVALRCDPISGHVSLFWYQQALGQGPEFLTYFQNEAQLDKSGLPSDRFFAERPEGSVSTLKIQRTQQEDSAVYLCASSLSLTATYGYTFGSGTRLTVV.

J is TRBJ1-1 and V is TRBV7-3; D is unclear. The V gene's germline CDR1 is SGHTA and CDR2 FQGTGA. Trimming removed 2 bases from V and 0 bases from J, with 4 bases in between. The CDR3 covers 13 residues. CDR3 in amino acids: CASSLLMNTEAFF. In DNA form, the CDR3 reads TGTGCCAGCAGCTTATTGATGAACACTGAAGCTTTCTTT.

In its sample, this clonotype was seen many times. The rearrangement joins TRBV2 to TRBJ2-3, with D unclear. This CDR3 contains 13 residues. V gave up 7 bases and J gave up 0 bases, with 8 bases separating them. Per the germline V gene, CDR1 is SNHLY and CDR2 is FYNNEI. In DNA form, the CDR3 reads TGTGCCAGCAACGGTGATAGCACAGATACGCAGTATTTT. Its translation: CASNGDSTDTQYF.

There are a few counts of this clonotype. The rearrangement uses TRBV7-9 and TRBJ2-4, with 8 positions matching TRBD1. This CDR3 region has 15 residues. Germline V lookup: CDR1 SEHNR, CDR2 FQNEAQ (reference sequence). The V and J ends lost 5 bases and 4 bases, in that order; junction bases with no gene match: 7. CDR3 DNA: TGTGCCAGCAGCAGGACACAGGGGGTGAAAAACATTCAGTACTTC. Translated: CASSRTQGVKNIQYF.

The rearrangement uses TRBV4-2 and TRBJ1-1; possibly TRBD1 for D (6 bases). The germline V gene encodes CDR1 LGHNA and CDR2 YNFKEQ. V lost 3 bases and J lost 1, with 12 bases in between. The CDR3 loop spans 15 amino acids. Written as DNA, the CDR3 is TGTGCCAGCAGCCAGGGTCCGGACAGGAACACTGAAGCTTTCTTT. It is translated as CASSQGPDRNTEAFF.

The chain has TRBV27 and TRBJ1-4, with 8 positions matching TRBD1. CDR1 and CDR2 (germline): MNHEY, SMNVEV (reference sequence). The CDR3 is made up of 16 amino acids. V shed 8 bases and J 0 bases; nucleotides not matched to a gene: 8. CDR3 nucleotides: TGTGCCAGCGCTAACCTGGACAGGGCAACTAATGAAAAACTGTTTTTT. It is translated as CASANLDRATNEKLFF. Full variable domain (missing parts from reference TRBV27 and TRBJ1-4): EAQVTQNPRYLITVTGKKLTVTCSQNMNHEYMSWYRQDPGLGLRQIYYSMNVEVTDKGDVPEGYKVSRKEKRNFPLILESPSPNQTSLYFCASANLDRATNEKLFFGSGTQLSVL.

This sequence joins TRBV24-1 and TRBJ2-1, with 10 bases matching TRBD1. The length of the CDR3 is 16 residues. V trimming: 3 bases; J trimming: 8 bases; junction bases outside the gene matches: 9. CDR1 and CDR2 (germline): KGHDR, SFDVKD. The CDR3 loop reads CATSDARQGARDEQFF. Written as DNA, the CDR3 is TGTGCCACCAGTGATGCTCGACAGGGGGCTAGGGATGAGCAGTTCTTC.

This clonotype was seen at least ten times. The genes are TRBV12-3 or TRBV12-4 and TRBJ2-5, with TRBD2 matching over 10 bases. The CDR3 sequence is 20 residues long. V gave up 5 bases and J gave up 0 bases; unmatched junction bases: 18. This CDR3 reads CASSLDLGLVSGGYQETQYF. The DNA for the CDR3 is TGTGCCAGCAGTCTCGACCTCGGCCTCGTTAGCGGGGGGTACCAAGAGACCCAGTACTTC.

This chain connects TRBV19 to TRBJ1-5, with TRBD1 identical over 8 bases. Losses at the gene ends were 5 bases for V and 3 bases for J; bases not matched to a gene: 6. This CDR3 has 15 residues. CDR1 is LNHDA and CDR2 is SQIVND in the germline V gene (reference sequence). CDR3 loop: CASSPGQVFNQPQHF. Written as DNA, the CDR3 is TGTGCCAGTAGTCCGGGACAGGTTTTCAATCAGCCCCAGCATTTT.

The gene calls are TRBV28 and TRBJ2-7; D uncertain. The germline V gene encodes CDR1 MDHEN and CDR2 SYDVKM. The V gene lost 6 bases and the J gene lost 7 bases, with 10 bases spanning the gap. The length of the CDR3 is 11 residues. CDR3 nucleotide sequence: TGTGCCAGCAGGCCTCGCCGGGAGCAGTACTTC. This gives the protein CASRPRREQYF.

This clonotype was recorded a few times. The junction differs from germline at one of its ends, possibly a read error. The rearrangement links TRBV18 to TRBJ2-3; a weak D match, TRBD1 (6 bases). The CDR3 extends over 18 amino acids. Germline V gives CDR1 KGHSH, CDR2 LQKENI. Here the CDR3 reads CVSSPLSSAGETADTQYF. The CDR3 coding sequence is TGTGTCAGCTCACCACTGTCCTCGGCAGGGGAGACGGCAGATACGCAGTATTTT.

This clonotype was counted at least ten times. The chain is built from TRBV6-6 and TRBJ2-7, with D hard to call. Germline-derived CDR1 and CDR2 are MNHNY and SVGAGI (reference sequence). The CDR3 totals 18 residues. V lost 6 bases to trimming and J lost 1 base, with 25 bases between them. This chain's CDR3 is CASSPTPSLPEPSYEQYF. Written as DNA, the CDR3 is TGTGCCAGCAGCCCGACCCCCTCCCTACCGGAGCCTTCCTACGAGCAGTACTTC.

Details on this clonotype: It is likely a read error, because the conserved phenylalanine at the end of the CDR3 is missing. V gene TRBV7-8 combines with J gene TRBJ2-3; tentative D call: TRBD1 (7 bases). V was trimmed by 3 bases and J by 2 bases, leaving 12 bases between them. CDR3 length equals 15 residues. Germline-derived CDR1 and CDR2 are SGHVS and FQNEAQ. Here the CDR3 DNA reads TGTGCCAGCAGCTTGGAGGGGACAGACACAGATACGCAGTATTTA. As protein: CASSLEGTDTDTQYL.

The chain carries TRBV5-4 and TRBJ2-1; TRBD2 aligns across 16 bases. The CDR3 has 18 amino acids. J lost 8 bases, V lost 4 bases, and 12 bases had no gene match. Germline loops: CDR1 SGHNT, CDR2 YYREEE (reference sequence). The CDR3 DNA reads as TGTGCCAGCAGCCCGGGACTAGCGGGAGGGGTCCCTTACCATGAGCAGTTCTTC. Translated: CASSPGLAGGVPYHEQFF.